This T cell receptor (beta chain) came from a study of cytomegalovirus exposure and HLA in healthy donors. The CDR3 is 14 amino acids. From germline, CDR1 is SGHVS and CDR2 FQNEAQ. Trimming pared 4 bases from V and 1 base from J, leaving 8 bases between. As for this clone: The antigen remains unidentified.

It was with 60 Vbeta and 13 Jbeta primers that the PCR ran. Assay: immunoSEQ multiplex PCR; the TCRdb copy retains only in-frame clones and omits some. The table lists under 200,000 clones, roughly 78% of them singletons. General study findings and limits: Follow-up analysis later connected one missense variant in DCLRE1C with trimming of TCR beta V- and J-genes.

Healthy donors of bone marrow made up the group. The sample was PBMCs. The sequence was collected from a woman aged 40 to 50 in good health and CMV-seronegative. The genes are TRBV7-8 and TRBJ1-5; TRBD1 might be the D (5 bases). CDR3 bases: TGTGCCAGCAGCTCCGGGGGAAGCAATCAGCCCCAGCATTTT. It translates to CASSSGGSNQPQHF.